Shown below are 4 T cell receptor beta chains from a single sample sequenced in a study of Ad26.COV2.S vaccination and SARS-CoV-2 variants. Sample treatment: over 15 received Ad26.COV2.S at low or high dose, single or two shots; 5 received placebo; per-sample allocation not given. Specimens were obtained on day 63 following the first vaccine or placebo injection. Assay: immunoSEQ multiplex PCR; the TCRdb copy retains only in-frame clones and omits some. The table records some 240,000 clones, around nine tenths of them present only once. Sequenced here: peripheral blood, sampled in a trial of Ad26.COV2.S vaccine versus placebo. The receptors were gathered from a person aged 18 to 59 who received the Ad26.COV2.S COVID-19 vaccine or a placebo.

This clone was observed a handful of times. The chain links TRBV5-5 to TRBJ1-5; D gene unclear. Germline V gene lookup returns CDR1 SGHKS and CDR2 YYEKEE (reference sequence). This CDR3 region has 13 residues. The V gene lost 0 bases and the J gene lost 9 bases, with 10 bases spanning the gap. The CDR3 region is CASSLAGEMPQHF. CDR3 bases: TGTGCCAGCAGCTTGGCCGGGGAAATGCCCCAGCATTTT.

CDR3 loop: CASSPWASNADTQYF. CDR3 nucleotides: TGTGCCAGCAGCCCCTGGGCCAGTAACGCAGATACGCAGTATTTT. The chain combines TRBV7-3 with TRBJ2-3; D is unclear. Germline CDR1 is SGHTA and CDR2 is FQGTGA. The CDR3 totals 15 residues. V was cut by 5 bases and J by 4 bases, with 16 bases left in between.

The V gene is TRBV6-5, the J gene TRBJ2-3; 8 nucleotides agree with TRBD2. The germline CDR1 and CDR2 sequences are MNHEY and SVGAGI. V trimming: 2 bases; J trimming: 1 base; junction bases outside the gene matches: 2. The CDR3 contains 15 residues. The CDR3 loop is CASSYRTSRTDTQYF. The DNA of the CDR3 is TGTGCCAGCAGTTACCGGACTAGCCGCACAGATACGCAGTATTTT.

The chain employs TRBV4-1 and TRBJ1-2, with D unresolved. This CDR3 spans 14 amino acids. Germline V gives CDR1 MGHRA, CDR2 YSYEKL. Trimming stripped 1 base from V and 4 bases from J, with 10 bases between. Here the CDR3 DNA reads TGCGCCAGCAGCCAAGTCCGACCCTCCTATGGCTACACCTTC. Residues: CASSQVRPSYGYTF.